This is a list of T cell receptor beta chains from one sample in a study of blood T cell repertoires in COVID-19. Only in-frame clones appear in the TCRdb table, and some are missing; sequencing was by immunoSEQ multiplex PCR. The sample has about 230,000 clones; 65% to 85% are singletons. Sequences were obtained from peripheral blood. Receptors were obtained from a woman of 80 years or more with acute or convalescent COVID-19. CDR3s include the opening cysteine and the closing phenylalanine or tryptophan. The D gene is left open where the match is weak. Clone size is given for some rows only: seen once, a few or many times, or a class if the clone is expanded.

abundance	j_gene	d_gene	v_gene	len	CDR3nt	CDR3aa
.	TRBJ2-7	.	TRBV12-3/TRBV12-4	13	TGTGCCAGCAGTTTTGTTAGCTCCTACGAGCAGTACTTC	CASSFVSSYEQYF
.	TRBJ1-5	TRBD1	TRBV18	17	TGTGCCAGCTCACCCCTCCCTGGGACAGGGGGCGGCCAGCCCCAGCATTTT	CASSPLPGTGGGQPQHF
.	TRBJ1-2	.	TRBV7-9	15	TGTGCCAGCAGCGCAGTACTCACAGGGAACTATGGCTACACCTTC	CASSAVLTGNYGYTF
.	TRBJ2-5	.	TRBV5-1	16	TGCGCCAGCAGCTTAAACCGACAGGGCGGGGTAGAGACCCAGTACTTC	CASSLNRQGGVETQYF
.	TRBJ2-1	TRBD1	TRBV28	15	TGTGCCAGCAGCCCCGGGACAGGGGTTATCGATGAGCAGTTCTTC	CASSPGTGVIDEQFF
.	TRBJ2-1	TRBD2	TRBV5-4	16	TGTGCCAGCAGCTTGGAGATTAGCGGGAGGGTGAATGAGCAGTTCTTC	CASSLEISGRVNEQFF
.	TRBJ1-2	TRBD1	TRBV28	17	TGTGCCAGCAGACGCGGACAGGGTTTCGTTACTAACTATGGCTACACCTTC	CASRRGQGFVTNYGYTF
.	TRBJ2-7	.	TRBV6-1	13	TGTGCCAGCAGTGAAAACTACCTTTACGAGCAGTACTTC	CASSENYLYEQYF
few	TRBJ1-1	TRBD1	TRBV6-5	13	TGTGCCAGCAGCTACGGACAGGGGACTGAAGCTTTCTTT	CASSYGQGTEAFF
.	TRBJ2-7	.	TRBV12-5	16	TGTGCTAGTGGTTTGGACCCCCACACGTACTCCTACGAGCAGTACTTC	CASGLDPHTYSYEQYF
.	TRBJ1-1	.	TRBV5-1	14	TGCGCCAGCCATCGGCGGGTCGGAGACACTGAAGCTTTCTTT	CASHRRVGDTEAFF
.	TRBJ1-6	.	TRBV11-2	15	TGTGCCAGCAGCTTAGATCTGGCAGGGAATTCACCCCTCCACTTT	CASSLDLAGNSPLHF
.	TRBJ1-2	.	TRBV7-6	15	TGTGCCAGCAGCCGCCGGGCAGGGGCTATAGATGGCTACACCTTC	CASSRRAGAIDGYTF
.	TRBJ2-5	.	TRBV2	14	TGTGCCAGCAGTATGAGGGCAGACCAAGAGACCCAGTACTTC	CASSMRADQETQYF
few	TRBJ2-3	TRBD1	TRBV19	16	TGTGCCAGTAGCTGGGATGATCAGGGGGCTCGCCATACGCAGTATTTT	CASSWDDQGARHTQYF
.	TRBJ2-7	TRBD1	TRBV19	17	TGTGCCAGTAGGGGGACAGGGGGAAAGGCGGACAGCTACGAGCAGTACTTC	CASRGTGGKADSYEQYF
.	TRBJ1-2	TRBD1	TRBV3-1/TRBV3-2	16	TGTGCCAGCAGCCAAGATACAGGGGCGACTAAGAGTGGCTACACCTTC	CASSQDTGATKSGYTF
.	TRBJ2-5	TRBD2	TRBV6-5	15	TGTGCCAGCAGCGTGCCGGGACTAGCGAAAGAGACCCAGTACTTC	CASSVPGLAKETQYF
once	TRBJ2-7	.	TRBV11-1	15	TGTGCCAGCAGCTTAGCGACCAGGGGAACTTACGAGCAGTACTTC	CASSLATRGTYEQYF
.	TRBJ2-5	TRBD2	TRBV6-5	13	TGTGCCAGCCACCGAACTAGCGGGCAGACCCAGTACTTC	CASHRTSGQTQYF
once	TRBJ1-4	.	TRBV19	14	TGTGCCAGTAGTTTCTACTGGACTAATGAAAAACTGTTTTTT	CASSFYWTNEKLFF
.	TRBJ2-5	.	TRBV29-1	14	TGCAGCGTTGAACCGGGGGATGGGGGGGAGACCCAGTACTTC	CSVEPGDGGETQYF
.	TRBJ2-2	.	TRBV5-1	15	TGCGCCAGCAGCTGGGACACCACGAACACCGGGGAGCTGTTTTTT	CASSWDTTNTGELFF
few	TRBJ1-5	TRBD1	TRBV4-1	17	TGCGCCAGCAGCCCAAAGATCCGGGACAGAAGCAATCAGCCCCAGCATTTT	CASSPKIRDRSNQPQHF
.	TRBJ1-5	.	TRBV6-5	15	TGTGCCAGCAGCCTACAGGGCAGAAGCAATCAGCCCCAGCATTTT	CASSLQGRSNQPQHF
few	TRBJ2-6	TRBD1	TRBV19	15	TGTGCCACAACCCAGGGGGCCGCTGGGGCCAACGTCCTGACTTTC	CATTQGAAGANVLTF
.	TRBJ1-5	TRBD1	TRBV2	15	TGTGCCAGCACCCGGGACAGTTATAGCAATCAGCCCCAGCATTTT	CASTRDSYSNQPQHF
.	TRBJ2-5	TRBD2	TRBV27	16	TGTGCCAGCAGCTGGACTAGCGGGGGAAATCAAGAGACCCAGTACTTC	CASSWTSGGNQETQYF
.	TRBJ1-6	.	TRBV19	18	TGTGCCAGTAGTATAGCCAGGGGACAAAGCTCCTATAATTCACCCCTCCACTTT	CASSIARGQSSYNSPLHF
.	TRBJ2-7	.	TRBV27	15	TGTGCCAGCAGTTTTGATGGCTATCCAGGCTACGAGCAGTACTTC	CASSFDGYPGYEQYF
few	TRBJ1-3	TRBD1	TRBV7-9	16	TGTGCCAGCAGCCTGCCGGGACAGCACTCTGGAAACACCATATATTTT	CASSLPGQHSGNTIYF
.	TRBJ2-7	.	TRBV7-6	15	TGTGCCAGCAGCTTAGAAGTAGGGGGCTCCTACGAGCAGTACTTC	CASSLEVGGSYEQYF
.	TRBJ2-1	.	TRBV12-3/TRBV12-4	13	TGTGCCAGCAGTTTGGGGCCTGCCGGTGAGCAGTTCTTC	CASSLGPAGEQFF
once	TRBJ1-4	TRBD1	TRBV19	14	TGTGCCAGCACGGCAGGACAGGGTCGCGAAAAACTGTTTTTT	CASTAGQGREKLFF
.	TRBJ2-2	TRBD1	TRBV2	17	TGTGCCAGCAGTTACAACAGGGGGCGCGGAGGAGCGGGGGAGCTGTTTTTT	CASSYNRGRGGAGELFF
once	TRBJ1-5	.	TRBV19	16	TGTGCCAGTAGTATAGAGGGGACACGGCCCGCTCAGCCCCAGCATTTT	CASSIEGTRPAQPQHF
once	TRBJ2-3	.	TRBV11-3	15	TGTGCCAGCAGCTTAGGCCAGGCTAGCACAGATACGCAGTATTTT	CASSLGQASTDTQYF
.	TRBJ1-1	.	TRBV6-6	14	TGTGCCAGCAGTTATCACAGGGAAAACACTGAAGCTTTCTTT	CASSYHRENTEAFF
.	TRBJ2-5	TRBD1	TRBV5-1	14	TGCGCCAGCAGCTTGGGGACAGGCCAAGAGACCCAGTACTTC	CASSLGTGQETQYF
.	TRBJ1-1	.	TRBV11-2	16	TGTGCCAGCAGCTTAGAACAGGGCTACTGGAACACTGAAGCTTTCTTT	CASSLEQGYWNTEAFF
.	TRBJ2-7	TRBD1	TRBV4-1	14	TGCGCCAGCAGCTCGGACAGGGGCCGCTACGAGCAGTACTTC	CASSSDRGRYEQYF
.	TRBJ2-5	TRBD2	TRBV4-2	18	TGTGCCAGCAGCCAAGAACAACTAGCGGGGGGGCCCCGAGAGACCCAGTACTTC	CASSQEQLAGGPRETQYF